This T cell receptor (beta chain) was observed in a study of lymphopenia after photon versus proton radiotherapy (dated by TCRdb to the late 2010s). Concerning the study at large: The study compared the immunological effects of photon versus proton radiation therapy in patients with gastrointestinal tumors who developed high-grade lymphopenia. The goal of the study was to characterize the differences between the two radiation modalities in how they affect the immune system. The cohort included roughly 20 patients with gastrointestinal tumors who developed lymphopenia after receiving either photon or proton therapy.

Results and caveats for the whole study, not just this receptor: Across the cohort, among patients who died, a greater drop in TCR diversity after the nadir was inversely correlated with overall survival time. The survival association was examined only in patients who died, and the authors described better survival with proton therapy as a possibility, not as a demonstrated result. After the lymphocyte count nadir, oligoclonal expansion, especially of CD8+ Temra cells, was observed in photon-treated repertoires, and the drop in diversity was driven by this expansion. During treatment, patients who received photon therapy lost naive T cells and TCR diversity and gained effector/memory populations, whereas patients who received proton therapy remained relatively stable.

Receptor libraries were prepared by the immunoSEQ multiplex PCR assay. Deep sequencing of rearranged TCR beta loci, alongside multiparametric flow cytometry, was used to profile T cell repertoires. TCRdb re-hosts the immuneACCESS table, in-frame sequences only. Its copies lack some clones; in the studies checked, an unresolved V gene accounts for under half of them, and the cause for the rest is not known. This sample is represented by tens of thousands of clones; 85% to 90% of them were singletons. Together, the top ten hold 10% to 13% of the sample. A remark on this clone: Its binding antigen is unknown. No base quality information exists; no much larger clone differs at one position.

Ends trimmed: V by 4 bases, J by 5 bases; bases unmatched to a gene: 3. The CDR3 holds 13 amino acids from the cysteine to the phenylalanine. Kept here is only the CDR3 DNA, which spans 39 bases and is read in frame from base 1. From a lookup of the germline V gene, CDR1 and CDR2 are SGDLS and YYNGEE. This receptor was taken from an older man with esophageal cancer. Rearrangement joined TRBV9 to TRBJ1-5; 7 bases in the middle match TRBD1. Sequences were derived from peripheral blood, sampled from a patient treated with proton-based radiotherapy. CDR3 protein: CASSFGTDQPQHF. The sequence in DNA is TGTGCCAGCAGCTTCGGGACAGATCAGCCCCAGCATTTT.